Sequencing of this T cell receptor (beta chain) was carried out in a study of graft-versus-host responses after intestinal transplantation. Method: immunoSEQ multiplex PCR; TCRdb's copy keeps in-frame clones and lacks some. This table holds under 150,000 clones, roughly 95% found once. Note on this clone: No antigen is known for it.

From germline, CDR1 is SNHLY and CDR2 FYNNEI. V shed 7 bases and J 5 bases; nucleotides not matched to a gene: 7. The CDR3 runs 14 residues. The starting material was unstimulated CD8+ T cells sorted from spleen or lymph node cells, obtained before intestinal transplant. The chain employs TRBV2 and TRBJ2-5; 10 nucleotides match TRBD1. This receptor was identified in a human donor who received an intestinal transplant. CDR3 region: CASIRQGAGETQYF. CDR3 DNA sequence: TGTGCCAGCATCCGACAGGGGGCGGGTGAGACCCAGTACTTC.